The clone carrying this T cell receptor beta chain was picked up a small number of times. This entry comes from a study of regulatory T cells in long-lasting Graves disease. The time point: newly diagnosed GD, antithyroid drugs for less than 3 months. The TCR library was prepared using RNA isolated from PBMCs. American Thyroid Association guidelines defined how Graves' disease was diagnosed. It was an endocrinology department in Xi'an, China, that provided the patients. Sequencing libraries for TCR beta were prepared with iRepertoire HTBI primers and Arm-PCR of CDR3 regions. TCRdb re-derived calls from the multiplex PCR reads in MiXCR, one entry per CDR3 protein. The sample holds about 520,000 distinct CDR3 sequences, around 13% seen once. V was pared by 2 bases and J by 5 bases, with 4 bases between. This CDR3 contains 12 residues. From germline, CDR1 is SGHTA and CDR2 FQGNSA. The sample was also linked to a second study, of T cells in Graves' hyperthyroidism and ophthalmopathy. That source adds: Patients were excluded because of uncontrolled infection, other autoimmune disease, pregnancy or lactation.

This chain connects TRBV7-2 to TRBJ1-3; D is ambiguous. The receptor was derived from a woman aged 30 to 39 with Graves disease. Sample: peripheral blood mononuclear cells (PBMCs), taken at new diagnosis, from a patient treated with antithyroid drugs. In DNA, the CDR3 is TGTGCCAGCAGCTTATTCCGAAACACCATATATTTT. It specifies CASSLFRNTIYF. Full variable domain (outside the CDR3, taken from reference TRBV7-2 and TRBJ1-3): GAGVSQSPSNKVTEKGKDVELRCDPISGHTALYWYRQSLGQGLEFLIYFQGNSAPDKSGLPSDRFSAERTGGSVSTLTIQRTQQEDSAVYLCASSLFRNTIYFGEGSWLTVV.